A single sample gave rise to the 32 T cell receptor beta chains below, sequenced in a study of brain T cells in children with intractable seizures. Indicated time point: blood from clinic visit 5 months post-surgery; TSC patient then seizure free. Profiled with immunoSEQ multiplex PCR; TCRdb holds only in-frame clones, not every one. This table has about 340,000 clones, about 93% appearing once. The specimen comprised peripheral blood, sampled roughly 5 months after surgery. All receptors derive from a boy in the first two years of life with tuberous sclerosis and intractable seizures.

The CDR3 reads CATSRDRGTNEKLFF. The CDR3 DNA reads as TGTGCCACCAGCAGAGATCGAGGGACTAATGAAAAACTGTTTTTT. The rearrangement links TRBV15 to TRBJ1-4, with no clear D. The CDR3 covers 15 residues. From germline, CDR1 is LNHNV and CDR2 YYDKDF (reference sequence). Trimming pared 0 bases from V and 2 bases from J, leaving 7 bases between.

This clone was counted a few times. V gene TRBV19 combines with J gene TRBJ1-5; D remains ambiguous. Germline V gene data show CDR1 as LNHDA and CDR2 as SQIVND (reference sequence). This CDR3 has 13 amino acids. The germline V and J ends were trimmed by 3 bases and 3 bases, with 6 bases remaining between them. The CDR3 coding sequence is TGTGCCAGTAGTATGAACTCCAATCAGCCCCAGCATTTT. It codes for CASSMNSNQPQHF. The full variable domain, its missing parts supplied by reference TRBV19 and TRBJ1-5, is DGGITQSPKYLFRKEGQNVTLSCEQNLNHDAMYWYRQDPGQGLRLIYYSQIVNDFQKGDIAEGYSVSREKKESFPLTVTSAQKNPTAFYLCASSMNSNQPQHFGDGTRLSIL.

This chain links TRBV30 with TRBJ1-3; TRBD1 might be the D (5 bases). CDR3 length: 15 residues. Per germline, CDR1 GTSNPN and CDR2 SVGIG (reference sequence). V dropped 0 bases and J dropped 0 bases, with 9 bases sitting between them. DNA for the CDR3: TGTGCCTGGAGTGTTGGACATTTCTCTGGAAACACCATATATTTT. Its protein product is CAWSVGHFSGNTIYF.

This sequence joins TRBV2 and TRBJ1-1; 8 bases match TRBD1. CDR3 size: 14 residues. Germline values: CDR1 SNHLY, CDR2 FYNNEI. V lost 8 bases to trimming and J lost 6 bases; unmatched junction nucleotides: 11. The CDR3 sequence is CASLRQGSSAEAFF. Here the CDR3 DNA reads TGTGCCAGCCTACGACAGGGGTCGTCGGCTGAAGCTTTCTTT.

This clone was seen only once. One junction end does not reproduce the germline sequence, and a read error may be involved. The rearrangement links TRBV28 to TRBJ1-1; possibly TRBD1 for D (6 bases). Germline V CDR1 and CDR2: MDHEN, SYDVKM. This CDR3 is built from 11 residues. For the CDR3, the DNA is TGTGCCAGCAGTTTTCCCACCGGGACACTCTTT. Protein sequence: CASSFPTGTLF.

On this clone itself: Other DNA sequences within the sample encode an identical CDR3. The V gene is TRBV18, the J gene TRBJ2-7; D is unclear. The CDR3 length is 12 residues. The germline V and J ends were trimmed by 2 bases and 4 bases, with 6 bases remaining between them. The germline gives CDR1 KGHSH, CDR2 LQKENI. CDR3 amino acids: CASSPGSYEQYF. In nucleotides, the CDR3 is TGTGCCAGCTCACCAGGGTCGTACGAGCAGTACTTC.

CDR3 DNA sequence: TGTGCCAGCAACTCCGGGACTAGCGGGGATGAGCAGTTCTTC. Translated: CASNSGTSGDEQFF. The chain uses TRBV7-9 and TRBJ2-1; 13 nucleotides align to TRBD2. J gave up 8 bases and V 7 bases, and 5 bases lay outside the gene matches. The CDR3 has 14 amino acids. Germline lookup yields CDR1 SEHNR and CDR2 FQNEAQ (reference sequence).

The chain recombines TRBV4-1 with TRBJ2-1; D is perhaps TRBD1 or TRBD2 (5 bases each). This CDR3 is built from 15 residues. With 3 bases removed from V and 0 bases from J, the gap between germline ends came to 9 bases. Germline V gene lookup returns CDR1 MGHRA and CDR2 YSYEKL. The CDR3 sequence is CASSHPGTSYNEQFF. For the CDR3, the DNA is TGCGCCAGCAGCCACCCAGGGACCTCCTACAATGAGCAGTTCTTC.

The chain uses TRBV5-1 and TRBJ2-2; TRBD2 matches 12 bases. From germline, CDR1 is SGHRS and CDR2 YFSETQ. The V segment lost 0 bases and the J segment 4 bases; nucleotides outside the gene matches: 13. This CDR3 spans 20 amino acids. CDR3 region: CASSLEGLGLAGSGTGELFF. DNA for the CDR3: TGCGCCAGCAGCTTGGAGGGCCTGGGACTAGCGGGCTCGGGCACCGGGGAGCTGTTTTTT.

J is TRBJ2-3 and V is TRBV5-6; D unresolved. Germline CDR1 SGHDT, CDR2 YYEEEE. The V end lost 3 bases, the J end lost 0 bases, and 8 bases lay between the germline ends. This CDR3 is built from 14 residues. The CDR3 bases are TGTGCCAGCAGCTCGCTTACTAGCACAGATACGCAGTATTTT. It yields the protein CASSSLTSTDTQYF. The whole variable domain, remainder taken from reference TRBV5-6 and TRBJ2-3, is DAGVTQSPTHLIKTRGQQVTLRCSPKSGHDTVSWYQQALGQGPQFIFQYYEEEERQRGNFPDRFSGHQFPNYSSELNVNALLLGDSALYLCASSSLTSTDTQYFGPGTRLTVL.

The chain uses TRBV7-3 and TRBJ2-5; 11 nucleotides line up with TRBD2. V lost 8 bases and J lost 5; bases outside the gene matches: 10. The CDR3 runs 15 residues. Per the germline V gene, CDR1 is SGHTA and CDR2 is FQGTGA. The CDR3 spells CASSSSGGPGETQYF. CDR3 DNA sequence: TGTGCCAGCTCTTCTAGCGGGGGGCCAGGGGAGACCCAGTACTTC.

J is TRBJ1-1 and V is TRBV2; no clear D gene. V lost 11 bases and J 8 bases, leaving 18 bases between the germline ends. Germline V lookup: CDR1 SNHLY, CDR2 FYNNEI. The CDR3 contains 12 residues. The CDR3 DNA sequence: TGTGCCCGCCGTGGGGAAGTTCTAGAAGCTTTCTTT. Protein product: CARRGEVLEAFF. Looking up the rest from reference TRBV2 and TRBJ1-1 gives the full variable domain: EPEVTQTPSHQVTQMGQEVILRCVPISNHLYFYWYRQILGQKVEFLVSFYNNEISEKSEIFDDQFSVERPDGSNFTLKIRSTKLEDSAMYFCARRGEVLEAFFGQGTRLTVV.

CDR3 nucleotide sequence: TGTGCCAGCAGCCGGACCGCAACTAATGAAAAACTGTTTTTT. The encoded protein is CASSRTATNEKLFF. The chain joins TRBV6-2 or TRBV6-3 to TRBJ1-4; no reliable D call. Trimming pared 6 bases from V and 0 bases from J, leaving 8 bases between. The CDR3 has 14 residues. Germline CDR1 reads MNHEY; CDR2 reads SVGEGT.

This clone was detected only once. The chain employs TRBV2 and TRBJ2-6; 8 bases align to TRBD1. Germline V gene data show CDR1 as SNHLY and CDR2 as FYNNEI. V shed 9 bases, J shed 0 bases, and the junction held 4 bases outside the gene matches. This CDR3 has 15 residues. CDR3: CARDRGRSGANVLTF. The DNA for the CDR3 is TGTGCCAGAGACAGGGGTCGCTCTGGGGCCAACGTCCTGACTTTC.

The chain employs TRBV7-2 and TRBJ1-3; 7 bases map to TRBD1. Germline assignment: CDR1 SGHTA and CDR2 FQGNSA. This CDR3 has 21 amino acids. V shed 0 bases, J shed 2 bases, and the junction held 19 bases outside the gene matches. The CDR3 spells CASSLAPGTYRGGRTGNTIYF. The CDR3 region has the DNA TGTGCCAGCAGCTTAGCTCCCGGAACATACAGGGGAGGCAGGACTGGAAACACCATATATTTT.

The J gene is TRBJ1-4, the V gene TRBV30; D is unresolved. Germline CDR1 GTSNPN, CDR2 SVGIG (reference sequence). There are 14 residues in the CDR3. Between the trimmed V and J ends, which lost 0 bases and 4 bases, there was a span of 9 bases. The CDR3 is CAWSVQLNNEKLFF. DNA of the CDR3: TGTGCCTGGAGTGTACAACTTAATAATGAAAAACTGTTTTTT.

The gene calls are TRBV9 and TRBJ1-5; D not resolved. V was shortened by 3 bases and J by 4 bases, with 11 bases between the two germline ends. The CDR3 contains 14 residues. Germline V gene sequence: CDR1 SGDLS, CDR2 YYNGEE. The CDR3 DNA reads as TGTGCCAGCAGCGGCGAAGGAGGAAATCAGCCCCAGCATTTT. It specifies CASSGEGGNQPQHF.

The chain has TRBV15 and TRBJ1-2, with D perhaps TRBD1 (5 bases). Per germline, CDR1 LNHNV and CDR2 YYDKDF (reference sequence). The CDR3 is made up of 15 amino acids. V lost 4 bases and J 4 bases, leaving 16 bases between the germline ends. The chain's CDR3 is CATSIAGTAGYGYTF. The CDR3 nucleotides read TGTGCCACCAGCATCGCCGGGACGGCGGGCTATGGCTACACCTTC.

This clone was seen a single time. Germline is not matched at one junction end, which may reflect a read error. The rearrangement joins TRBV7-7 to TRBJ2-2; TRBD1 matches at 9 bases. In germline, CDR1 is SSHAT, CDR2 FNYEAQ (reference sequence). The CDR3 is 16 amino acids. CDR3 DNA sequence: TGTGCTAGCAGCTCGGGACAGGGAGCGAACACCGGGGAGCTGTTTTTT. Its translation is CASSSGQGANTGELFF.

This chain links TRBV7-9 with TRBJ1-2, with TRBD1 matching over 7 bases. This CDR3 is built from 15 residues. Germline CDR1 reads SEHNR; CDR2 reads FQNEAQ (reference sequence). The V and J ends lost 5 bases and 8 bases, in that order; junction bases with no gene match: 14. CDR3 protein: CASSATGTATIGYTF. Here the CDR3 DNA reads TGTGCCAGCAGCGCTACCGGGACAGCCACTATCGGCTACACCTTC. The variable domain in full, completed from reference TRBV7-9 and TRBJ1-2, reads DTGVSQNPRHKITKRGQNVTFRCDPISEHNRLYWYRQTLGQGPEFLTYFQNEAQLEKSRLLSDRFSAERPKGSFSTLEIQRTEQGDSAMYLCASSATGTATIGYTFGSGTRLTVV.

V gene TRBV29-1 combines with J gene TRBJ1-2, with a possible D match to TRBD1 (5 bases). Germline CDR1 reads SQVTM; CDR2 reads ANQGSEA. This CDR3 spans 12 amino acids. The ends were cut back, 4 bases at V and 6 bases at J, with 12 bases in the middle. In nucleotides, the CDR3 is TGCAGCGTTGGAGGCCCAGGGAATGGCTACACCTTC. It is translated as CSVGGPGNGYTF.

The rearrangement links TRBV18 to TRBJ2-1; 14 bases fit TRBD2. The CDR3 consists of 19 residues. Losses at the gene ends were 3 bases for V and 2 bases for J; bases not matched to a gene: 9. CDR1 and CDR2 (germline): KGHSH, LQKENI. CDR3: CASSPAPWTSGRTYNEQFF. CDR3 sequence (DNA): TGTGCCAGCTCACCCGCGCCCTGGACTAGCGGGAGGACCTACAATGAGCAGTTCTTC.

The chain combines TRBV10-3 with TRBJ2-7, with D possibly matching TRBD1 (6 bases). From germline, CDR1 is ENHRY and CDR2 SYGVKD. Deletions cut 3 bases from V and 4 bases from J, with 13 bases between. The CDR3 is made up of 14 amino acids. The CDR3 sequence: CAISDWDTAYEQYF. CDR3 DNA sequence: TGTGCCATCAGTGATTGGGACACGGCTTACGAGCAGTACTTC.

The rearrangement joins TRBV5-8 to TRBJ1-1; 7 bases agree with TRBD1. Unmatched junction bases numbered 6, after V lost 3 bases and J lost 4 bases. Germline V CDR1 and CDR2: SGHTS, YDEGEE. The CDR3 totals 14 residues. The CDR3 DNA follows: TGTGCCAGCAGCTCGACAGGGTCGGGCACTGAAGCTTTCTTT. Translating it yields CASSSTGSGTEAFF.

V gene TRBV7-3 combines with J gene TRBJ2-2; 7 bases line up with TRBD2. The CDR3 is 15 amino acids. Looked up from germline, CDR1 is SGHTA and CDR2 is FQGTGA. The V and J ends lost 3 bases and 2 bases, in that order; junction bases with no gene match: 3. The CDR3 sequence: CASSFSSGNTGELFF. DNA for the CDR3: TGTGCCAGCAGCTTCTCTAGCGGAAACACCGGGGAGCTGTTTTTT. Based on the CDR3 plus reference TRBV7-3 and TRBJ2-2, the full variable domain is GAGVSQTPSNKVTEKGKYVELRCDPISGHTALYWYRQSLGQGPEFLIYFQGTGAADDSGLPNDRFFAVRPEGSVSTLKIQRTERGDSAVYLCASSFSSGNTGELFFGEGSRLTVL.

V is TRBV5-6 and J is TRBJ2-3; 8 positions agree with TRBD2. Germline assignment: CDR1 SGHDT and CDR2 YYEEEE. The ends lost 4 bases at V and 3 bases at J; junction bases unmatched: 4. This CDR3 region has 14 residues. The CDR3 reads CASSRGLETDTQYF. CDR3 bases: TGTGCCAGCAGCCGGGGACTAGAAACAGATACGCAGTATTTT.

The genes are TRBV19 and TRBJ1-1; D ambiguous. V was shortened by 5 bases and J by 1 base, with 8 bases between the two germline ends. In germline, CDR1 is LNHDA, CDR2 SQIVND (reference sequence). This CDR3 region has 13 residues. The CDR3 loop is CASSADGNTEAFF. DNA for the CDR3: TGTGCCAGTAGTGCCGACGGGAACACTGAAGCTTTCTTT. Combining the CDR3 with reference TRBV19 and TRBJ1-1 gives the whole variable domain DGGITQSPKYLFRKEGQNVTLSCEQNLNHDAMYWYRQDPGQGLRLIYYSQIVNDFQKGDIAEGYSVSREKKESFPLTVTSAQKNPTAFYLCASSADGNTEAFFGQGTRLTVV.

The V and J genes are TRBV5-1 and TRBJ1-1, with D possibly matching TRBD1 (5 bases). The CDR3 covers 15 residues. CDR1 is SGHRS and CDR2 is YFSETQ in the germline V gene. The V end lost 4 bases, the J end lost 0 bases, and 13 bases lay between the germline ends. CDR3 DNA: TGCGCCAGCAGCCCTTTGGGGGTCATGAACACTGAAGCTTTCTTT. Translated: CASSPLGVMNTEAFF.

The CDR3 sequence is CASKETDSPSPLHF. CDR3 nucleotides: TGTGCCAGCAAAGAGACGGACAGCCCTTCACCCCTCCACTTT. This chain joins TRBV6-6 and TRBJ1-6; possibly TRBD1 for D (6 bases). In germline, CDR1 is MNHNY, CDR2 SVGAGI (reference sequence). Trimming left V 7 bases short and J 9 bases short, with 16 bases between. The CDR3 is 14 residues long.

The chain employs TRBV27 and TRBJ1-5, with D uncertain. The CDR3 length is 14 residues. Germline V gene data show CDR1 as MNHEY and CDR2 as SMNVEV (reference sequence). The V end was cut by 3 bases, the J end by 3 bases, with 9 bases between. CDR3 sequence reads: CASSLGRPNQPQHF. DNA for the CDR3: TGTGCCAGCAGTTTGGGCAGGCCCAATCAGCCCCAGCATTTT.

CDR3 nucleotide sequence: TGTGCCAGCAGCCTCCAGCGGGACGAACAAGAGACCCAGTACTTC. This gives the protein CASSLQRDEQETQYF. V gene TRBV14 combines with J gene TRBJ2-5, with 7 bases lining up with TRBD2. The J segment lost 2 bases and the V segment lost 4 bases, leaving 7 bases of the junction unmatched. The CDR3 spans 15 residues. Germline V CDR1 and CDR2: SGHDN, FVKESK.

The CDR3 DNA reads TGTGCCAGCAGCCAACTAGCGGGGGGCTCCTACAATGAGCAGTTCTTC. Translated: CASSQLAGGSYNEQFF. The chain combines TRBV14 with TRBJ2-1; TRBD2 matches 11 bases. CDR3 length: 16 residues. V dropped 2 bases and J dropped 0; count of bases not matched to a gene: 0. Per the germline V gene, CDR1 is SGHDN and CDR2 is FVKESK.